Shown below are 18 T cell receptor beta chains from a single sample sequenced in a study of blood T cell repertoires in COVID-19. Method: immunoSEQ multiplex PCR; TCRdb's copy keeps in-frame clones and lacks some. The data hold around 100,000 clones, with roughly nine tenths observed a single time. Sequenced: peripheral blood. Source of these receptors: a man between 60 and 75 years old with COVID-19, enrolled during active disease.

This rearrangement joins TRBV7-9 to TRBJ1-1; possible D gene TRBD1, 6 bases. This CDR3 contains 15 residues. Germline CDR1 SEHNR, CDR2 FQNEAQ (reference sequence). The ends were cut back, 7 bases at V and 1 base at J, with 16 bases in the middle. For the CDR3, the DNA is TGTGCCAGCACCAAAGAGGGGGAACGGAACACTGAAGCTTTCTTT. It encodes CASTKEGERNTEAFF.

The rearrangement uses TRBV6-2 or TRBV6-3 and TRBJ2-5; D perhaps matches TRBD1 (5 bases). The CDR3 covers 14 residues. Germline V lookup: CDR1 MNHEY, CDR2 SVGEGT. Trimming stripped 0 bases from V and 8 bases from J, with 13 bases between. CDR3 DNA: TGTGCCAGCAGTTACTCTGGTGGGCAGGGCACCCAGTACTTC. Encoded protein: CASSYSGGQGTQYF.

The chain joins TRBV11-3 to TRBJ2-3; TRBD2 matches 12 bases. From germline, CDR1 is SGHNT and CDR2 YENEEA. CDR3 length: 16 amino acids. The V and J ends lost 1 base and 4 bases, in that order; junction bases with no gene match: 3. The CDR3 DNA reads TGTGCCAGCAGCTTAGTACTAGCGGGAGGCCCAGATACGCAGTATTTT. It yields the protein CASSLVLAGGPDTQYF.

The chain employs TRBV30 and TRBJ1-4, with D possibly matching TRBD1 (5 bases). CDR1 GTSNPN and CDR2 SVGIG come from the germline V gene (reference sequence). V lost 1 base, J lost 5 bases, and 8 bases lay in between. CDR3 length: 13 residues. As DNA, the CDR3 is TGTGCCTGGAGTGCAGGGCAGAATGAAAAACTGTTTTTT. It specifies CAWSAGQNEKLFF.

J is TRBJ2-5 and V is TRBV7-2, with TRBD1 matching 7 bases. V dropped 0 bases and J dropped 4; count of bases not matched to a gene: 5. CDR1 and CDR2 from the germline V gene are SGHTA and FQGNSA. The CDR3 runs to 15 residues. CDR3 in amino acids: CASSLATGQGETQYF. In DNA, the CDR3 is TGTGCCAGCAGCTTAGCGACAGGGCAGGGAGAGACCCAGTACTTC.

The CDR3 loop is CASSHGQVYNEKLFF. The CDR3 DNA reads as TGTGCCAGCAGCCATGGACAGGTGTATAATGAAAAACTGTTTTTT. The chain combines TRBV3-1 (or the pseudogene TRBV3-2) with TRBJ1-4, with 7 bases fitting TRBD1. This CDR3 is 15 amino acids long. Unmatched junction bases numbered 5, after V lost 3 bases and J lost 4 bases. Per the germline V gene, CDR1 is LGHDT and CDR2 is YNNKEL (reference sequence).

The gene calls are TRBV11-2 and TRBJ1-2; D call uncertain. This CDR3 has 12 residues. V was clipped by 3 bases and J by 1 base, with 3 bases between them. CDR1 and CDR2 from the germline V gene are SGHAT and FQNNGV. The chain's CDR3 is CASSFRNYGYTF. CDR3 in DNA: TGTGCCAGCAGCTTCCGTAACTATGGCTACACCTTC.

CDR3 sequence reads: CATGGGYGIGNQPQHF. The CDR3 nucleotides are TGTGCCACCGGGGGGGGGTACGGGATTGGCAATCAGCCCCAGCATTTT. The V call is TRBV24-1, the J call TRBJ1-5; D possibly corresponds to TRBD1 (5 bases). V lost 9 bases and J 2 bases, leaving 19 bases between the germline ends. Germline CDR1 KGHDR, CDR2 SFDVKD. The CDR3 consists of 16 residues.

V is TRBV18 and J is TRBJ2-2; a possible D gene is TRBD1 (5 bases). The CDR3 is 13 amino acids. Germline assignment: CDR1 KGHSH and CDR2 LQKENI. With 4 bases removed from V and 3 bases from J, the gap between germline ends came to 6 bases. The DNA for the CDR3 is TGTGCCAGCTCACTGACAGACACCGGGGAGCTGTTTTTT. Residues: CASSLTDTGELFF.

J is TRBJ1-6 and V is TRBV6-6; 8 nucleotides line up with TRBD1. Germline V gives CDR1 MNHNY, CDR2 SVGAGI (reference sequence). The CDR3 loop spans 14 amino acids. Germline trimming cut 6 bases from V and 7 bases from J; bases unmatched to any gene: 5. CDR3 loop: CASSLDRDNSPLHF. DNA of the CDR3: TGTGCCAGCAGCCTGGACAGGGACAATTCACCCCTCCACTTT.

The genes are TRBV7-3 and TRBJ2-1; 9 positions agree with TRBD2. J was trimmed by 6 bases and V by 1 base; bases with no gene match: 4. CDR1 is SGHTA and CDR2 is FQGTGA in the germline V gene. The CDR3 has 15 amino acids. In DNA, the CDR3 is TGTGCCAGCAGCTTAAGCGGGAGGGGGGCCAATGAGCAGTTCTTC. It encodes CASSLSGRGANEQFF.

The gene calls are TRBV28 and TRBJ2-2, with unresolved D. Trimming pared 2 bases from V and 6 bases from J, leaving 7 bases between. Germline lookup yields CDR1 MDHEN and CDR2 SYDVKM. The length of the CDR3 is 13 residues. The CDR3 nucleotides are TGTGCCAGCAGTTTAGCCGCGGCCGGGGAGCTGTTTTTT. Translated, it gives CASSLAAAGELFF.

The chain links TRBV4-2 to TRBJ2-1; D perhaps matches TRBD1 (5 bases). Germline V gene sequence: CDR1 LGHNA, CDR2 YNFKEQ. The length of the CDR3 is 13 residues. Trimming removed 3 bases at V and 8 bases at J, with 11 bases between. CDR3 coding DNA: TGTGCCAGCAGCCAGGTCCTGGGGCATGAGCAGTTCTTC. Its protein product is CASSQVLGHEQFF.

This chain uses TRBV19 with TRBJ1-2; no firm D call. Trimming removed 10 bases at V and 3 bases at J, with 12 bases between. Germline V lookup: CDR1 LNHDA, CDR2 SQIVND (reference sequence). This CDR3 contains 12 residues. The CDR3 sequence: CATNEGYYGYTF. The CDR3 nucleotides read TGTGCCACCAACGAGGGATACTATGGCTACACCTTC.

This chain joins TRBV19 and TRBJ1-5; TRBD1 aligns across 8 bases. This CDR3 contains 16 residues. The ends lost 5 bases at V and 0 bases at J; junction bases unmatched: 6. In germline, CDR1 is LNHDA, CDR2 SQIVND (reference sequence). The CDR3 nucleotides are TGTGCCAGTAGTTTGACAGGGGCCGGTAGCAATCAGCCCCAGCATTTT. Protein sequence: CASSLTGAGSNQPQHF. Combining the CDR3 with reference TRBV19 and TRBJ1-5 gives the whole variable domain DGGITQSPKYLFRKEGQNVTLSCEQNLNHDAMYWYRQDPGQGLRLIYYSQIVNDFQKGDIAEGYSVSREKKESFPLTVTSAQKNPTAFYLCASSLTGAGSNQPQHFGDGTRLSIL.

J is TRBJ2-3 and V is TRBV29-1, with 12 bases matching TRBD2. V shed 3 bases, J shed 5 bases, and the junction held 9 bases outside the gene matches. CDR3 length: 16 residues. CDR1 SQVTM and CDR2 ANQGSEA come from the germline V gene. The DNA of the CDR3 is TGCAGCGTTGAGGGGGCTAGCGGGAGGGAGGGAGATACGCAGTATTTT. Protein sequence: CSVEGASGREGDTQYF.

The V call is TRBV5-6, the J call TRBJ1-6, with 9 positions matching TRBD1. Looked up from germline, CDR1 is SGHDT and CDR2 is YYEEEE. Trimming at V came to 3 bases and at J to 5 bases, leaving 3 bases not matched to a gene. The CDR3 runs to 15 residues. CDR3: CASSWGDRDNSPLHF. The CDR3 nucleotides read TGTGCCAGCAGCTGGGGGGACAGGGATAATTCACCCCTCCACTTT.

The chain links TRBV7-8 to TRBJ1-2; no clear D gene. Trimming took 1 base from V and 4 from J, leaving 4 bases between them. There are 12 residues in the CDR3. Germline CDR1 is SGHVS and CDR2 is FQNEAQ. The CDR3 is CASSLGSYGYTF. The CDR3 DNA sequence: TGTGCCAGCAGCTTAGGTAGCTATGGCTACACCTTC.